This T cell receptor beta chain came from a study of cytomegalovirus exposure and HLA in healthy donors. Study as a whole: Out of about 190 million T cells, an earlier analysis found more than 95 million unique TCR beta sequences in total.

V was pared by 5 bases and J by 1 base, with 4 bases of the junction left unmatched. Germline assignment: CDR1 MNHNS and CDR2 SASEGT. This CDR3 comprises 14 residues. Study-wide results and caveats: At a 0.05 false discovery rate, a later analysis found over 15,000 TCR beta sequences to be associated with HLA alleles.

Of note for this clone: Its antigen is undetermined.

Researchers ran the PCR with 60 Vbeta and 13 Jbeta primers. Here immunoSEQ multiplex PCR was the method, and the copy in TCRdb shows in-frame clones only, minus some. The sample has roughly 170,000 clones, 80% seen once. V and J are TRBV6-1 and TRBJ2-5; TRBD1 aligns across 7 bases. This TCR came from a boy aged 5-17 years in good health and CMV-seronegative. The source material was PBMCs. CDR3 region: CASSWTGFQETQYF. The CDR3 region has the DNA TGTGCCAGCAGTTGGACAGGTTTCCAAGAGACCCAGTACTTC.